This T cell receptor beta chain was recovered during a study of OX40 agonist ivuxolimab in advanced cancers. The wider study: Ivuxolimab doses were 0.01, 0.1, 0.3, 1.5, 3 or 10 mg/kg every 2 weeks. Cohort: approximately 79% men, mean age approximately 66, aged roughly 20 to 79. Three partial responders included one hepatocellular carcinoma patient and two cutaneous melanoma patients.

The assay was immunoSEQ multiplex PCR, and TCRdb's table has in-frame clones only and misses some. The repertoire holds 72,000 or so clones, around nine tenths seen once, with 0.86% in the top ten. On this clone: Its target is unknown.

Germline CDR1 LNHDA, CDR2 SQIVND (reference sequence). The ends were cut back, 2 bases at V and 0 bases at J, with 10 bases in the middle. CDR3 length: 15 amino acids. Study-wide findings and caveats: At doses 0.1 to 3.0 mg/kg, CD4+ and CD8+ clones expanded.

The clonotype was recovered from an adult with an advanced solid tumor such as melanoma, head and neck, liver or kidney cancer. Here the sequenced sample was CD4+ or CD8+ T cells sorted from blood, taken in a trial of the OX40 agonist ivuxolimab. The rearrangement uses TRBV19 and TRBJ1-1; D is ambiguous. CDR3 coding DNA: TGTGCCAGTAGTATAAATGACAACCTGAACACTGAAGCTTTCTTT. Its protein is CASSINDNLNTEAFF.